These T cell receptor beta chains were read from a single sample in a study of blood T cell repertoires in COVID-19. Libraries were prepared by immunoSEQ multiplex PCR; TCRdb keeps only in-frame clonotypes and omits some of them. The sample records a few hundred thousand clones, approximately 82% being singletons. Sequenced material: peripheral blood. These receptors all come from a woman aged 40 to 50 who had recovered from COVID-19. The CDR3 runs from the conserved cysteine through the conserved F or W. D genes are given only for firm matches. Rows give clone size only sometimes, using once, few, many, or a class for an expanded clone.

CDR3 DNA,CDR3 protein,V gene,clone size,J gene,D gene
TGCGCCAGCAGCTTGGACACCTCAGAAAAACTGTTTTTT,CASSLDTSEKLFF,TRBV5-1,NA,TRBJ1-4,NA
TGTGCCAGCAGCTTAACGTCAGGATACACTGAAGCTTTCTTT,CASSLTSGYTEAFF,TRBV7-8,NA,TRBJ1-1,NA
TGTGCCAGCAGCCTACAGGGCCTGGGCAATCAGCCCCAGCATTTT,CASSLQGLGNQPQHF,TRBV7-2,NA,TRBJ1-5,NA
TGTGCCAGCAGCTTCGGACTAGTTGACGATACGCAGTATTTT,CASSFGLVDDTQYF,TRBV11-2,NA,TRBJ2-3,TRBD2
TGTGCCAGCAGCCCCCGACTAGACGGGGTTGAGCAGTTCTTC,CASSPRLDGVEQFF,TRBV7-2,NA,TRBJ2-1,NA
TGCGCCAGCAGCTCCCGGGACAGGGAGGAGAGGACTGAAGCTTTCTTT,CASSSRDREERTEAFF,TRBV5-1,NA,TRBJ1-1,TRBD1
TGTGCCAGTAGTATCAAGAGTCAGGGGTACACTGAAGCTTTCTTT,CASSIKSQGYTEAFF,TRBV19,NA,TRBJ1-1,NA
TGTGCCAGCAGCCAGGTTACTGAGCAGTTCTTC,CASSQVTEQFF,TRBV7-2,NA,TRBJ2-1,NA
TGCAGCGTTGGGGGGGGCGCGGTTGGCACTGAAGCTTTCTTT,CSVGGGAVGTEAFF,TRBV29-1,NA,TRBJ1-1,NA
TGTGCCAGCAGCCGACTATACGGGGGAGGAGGCACTGAAGCTTTCTTT,CASSRLYGGGGTEAFF,TRBV11-3,NA,TRBJ1-1,NA
TGTGCCAGCAGCGCAGGGGGACAGATCAATGAGCAGTTCTTC,CASSAGGQINEQFF,TRBV9,NA,TRBJ2-1,TRBD1
TGTGCTAGCAGCTTAGGCGGGGGGTACGAGACCCAGTACTTC,CASSLGGGYETQYF,TRBV7-7,NA,TRBJ2-5,TRBD2
TGTGCCACCCAGGAAGGAATCTTCCAGTTCTTC,CATQEGIFQFF,TRBV24-1,NA,TRBJ2-1,NA
TGCAGCGTTGAAGGGCGGGAATCCGAAAAACTGTTTTTT,CSVEGRESEKLFF,TRBV29-1,few,TRBJ1-4,NA
TGTGCCAGCAGCCTACGGACAGGGGTTGGCTACACCTTC,CASSLRTGVGYTF,TRBV3-1/TRBV3-2,NA,TRBJ1-2,TRBD1
TGCGCCAGCAGCCCCGGACGTGGGGGGTTAGCCAAAAACATTCAGTACTTC,CASSPGRGGLAKNIQYF,TRBV4-3,NA,TRBJ2-4,NA
TGTGCCACCAGCAGAGAGGCCTGGACAGTTCAACAAGAGACCCAGTACTTC,CATSREAWTVQQETQYF,TRBV15,NA,TRBJ2-5,NA
TGTGCCAGTAGTATAGATGCCAGCTATAATTCACCCCTCCACTTT,CASSIDASYNSPLHF,TRBV19,NA,TRBJ1-6,NA
TGCGCCAGCAGCCCAACGGTCACCCGGGGGGAGCAGTACTTC,CASSPTVTRGEQYF,TRBV5-1,NA,TRBJ2-7,NA
TGTGCCAGCAGCGTAGGAGGGAGCCACACAGATACGCAGTATTTT,CASSVGGSHTDTQYF,TRBV9,NA,TRBJ2-3,NA
TGTGCCAGCAGCCAAGCGGCGGGGAGGCTTGGCGAGCAGTACTTC,CASSQAAGRLGEQYF,TRBV3-1/TRBV3-2,once,TRBJ2-7,NA
TGTGCCAGCAGCCGAGCGGGACTAGCGGGCACAGATACGCAGTATTTT,CASSRAGLAGTDTQYF,TRBV3-1/TRBV3-2,NA,TRBJ2-3,TRBD2
TGTGCCAGCTCACCAGCGGCGAACACTGAAGCTTTCTTT,CASSPAANTEAFF,TRBV18,NA,TRBJ1-1,NA
TGTGCCAGCAGTTACTCGAATGTACAGCTTAAAAATCAGCCCCAGCATTTT,CASSYSNVQLKNQPQHF,TRBV6-2/TRBV6-3,NA,TRBJ1-5,NA
TGTGCCAGCAGCCAACGACAGGGACGTTCCTACGAGCAGTACTTC,CASSQRQGRSYEQYF,TRBV11-3,NA,TRBJ2-7,TRBD1
TGTGCCAGTAGCCATTACCGGGACAGGGAGGATTTGTTTGCCAATGAGCAGTTCTTC,CASSHYRDREDLFANEQFF,TRBV19,NA,TRBJ2-1,TRBD1
TGTGCCAGCAGCCCCGACAGGGCTGTTAATGAAAAACTGTTTTTT,CASSPDRAVNEKLFF,TRBV6-5,NA,TRBJ1-4,TRBD1
TGTGCCAGCAACCGGGACTTATTGAACACTGAAGCTTTCTTT,CASNRDLLNTEAFF,TRBV7-9,NA,TRBJ1-1,NA
TGTGCCAGCAGCTTGGAGAGGGGGCGAGGCGAGCAGTTCTTC,CASSLERGRGEQFF,TRBV5-8,NA,TRBJ2-1,TRBD1
TGCGCCAGCAGTTTTCGGACAGGGAAGTATCCTGAAGCTTTCTTT,CASSFRTGKYPEAFF,TRBV10-2,once,TRBJ1-1,TRBD1
TGCGCCAGCAGCCAGAACGGACAGGGGGCGCCGGGCACTGAAGCTTTCTTT,CASSQNGQGAPGTEAFF,TRBV4-1,NA,TRBJ1-1,TRBD1
TGTGCCAGCAGTTTAAAGCAGGGGACGGGCTACACCTTC,CASSLKQGTGYTF,TRBV27,NA,TRBJ1-2,NA
TGTGCCACCAGCAGAGTTCCGGGTAAACCGGGTACGCAGTATTTT,CATSRVPGKPGTQYF,TRBV15,NA,TRBJ2-3,NA
TGTGCCAGCAGCTTGTCGGGAGACAACACTGAAGCTTTCTTT,CASSLSGDNTEAFF,TRBV5-6,NA,TRBJ1-1,NA
TGTGCCAGCAGTATACACGGGGACACTGAAGCTTTCTTT,CASSIHGDTEAFF,TRBV28,NA,TRBJ1-1,NA
TGTGCCAGCAGCTCTGCCGCTAGCGGGGGGGCCGCAGATACGCAGTATTTT,CASSSAASGGAADTQYF,TRBV7-6,few,TRBJ2-3,TRBD2
TGTGCCAGCAGCTTAGCCGCAGGCTACGAGCAGTACTTC,CASSLAAGYEQYF,TRBV7-8,NA,TRBJ2-7,NA
TGTGCCAGTAGTACTCTCCGTAAAACATTAAACAGGGAGATGAACACTGAAGCTTTCTTT,CASSTLRKTLNREMNTEAFF,TRBV19,NA,TRBJ1-1,NA
TGTGCCAGCAATATACAGGAGGGTAGTTTCGAGCAGTACTTC,CASNIQEGSFEQYF,TRBV6-5,NA,TRBJ2-7,NA
TGTGCCAGCAGCTTATGGACAGGAACCTACGAGCAGTACTTC,CASSLWTGTYEQYF,TRBV7-9,NA,TRBJ2-7,TRBD1
TGTGCCTGCAGGGCTTCTGGAAACACCATATATTTT,CACRASGNTIYF,TRBV2,NA,TRBJ1-3,NA
TGCGCCAGCAGCTTGGAGGGGTTGGACACAGATACGCAGTATTTT,CASSLEGLDTDTQYF,TRBV5-1,NA,TRBJ2-3,NA
TGTGCCAGCAGCTCCCCCGGACAGGAGGACTATGGCTACACCTTC,CASSSPGQEDYGYTF,TRBV5-4,NA,TRBJ1-2,TRBD1
TGTGTCATAGACAGGGGCAATGAGCAGTTCTTC,CVIDRGNEQFF,TRBV10-3,NA,TRBJ2-1,TRBD1
TGCGCCAGCAGGTTAACAGGGTTCGCAGATACGCAGTATTTT,CASRLTGFADTQYF,TRBV5-1,few,TRBJ2-3,NA
TGTGCCAGCAGCCCTAGGGTGGTAGCGGGGGGCGAGCAGTACTTC,CASSPRVVAGGEQYF,TRBV7-6,NA,TRBJ2-7,TRBD2